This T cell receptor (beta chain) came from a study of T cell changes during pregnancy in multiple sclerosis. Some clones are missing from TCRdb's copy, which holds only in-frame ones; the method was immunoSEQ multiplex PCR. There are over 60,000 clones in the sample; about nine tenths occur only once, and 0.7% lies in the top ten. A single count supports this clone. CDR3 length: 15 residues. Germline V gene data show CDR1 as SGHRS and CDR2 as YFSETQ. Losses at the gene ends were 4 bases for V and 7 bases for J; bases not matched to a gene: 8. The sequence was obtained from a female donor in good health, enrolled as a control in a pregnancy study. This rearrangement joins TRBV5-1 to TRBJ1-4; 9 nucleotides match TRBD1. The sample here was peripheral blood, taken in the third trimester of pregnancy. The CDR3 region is CASSPGTGLSEKLFF. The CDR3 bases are TGCGCCAGCAGCCCCGGGACAGGGCTAAGTGAAAAACTGTTTTTT.